These T cell receptor beta chains were read from a single sample in a study of blood T cells in healthy people across ages. TCRdb called the 5' RACE reads again in MiXCR, with one record for every CDR3 protein. The data hold hundreds of thousands of distinct CDR3 sequences, with about 43% observed a single time. The sequencing input was blood. These receptors were collected from a man aged 80 or over in good health. CDR3s include the opening cysteine and the closing phenylalanine or tryptophan. D genes are given only for firm matches.

j_gene,d_gene,v_gene,CDR3aa
TRBJ1-6,.,TRBV6-1,CASSEAGSYNSPLHF
.,TRBD1,TRBV28,CASSSGGQGRYEQYF
TRBJ1-5,.,TRBV7-8,CASSLTGWPQHF
TRBJ1-3,.,TRBV4-3,CASSQDSFSGNTIYF
TRBJ2-5,.,TRBV10-3,CAISESGQQETQYF
TRBJ2-7,.,TRBV3-1,CASSQGWRGEQYF
TRBJ2-1,TRBD1,TRBV5-1,CTSSPSKQGGNEQFF
TRBJ1-6,.,TRBV30,CAWSFGQLNSPLHF
TRBJ1-1,.,TRBV2,CASSPRHVEAFF
TRBJ2-7,.,TRBV28,CASSGWTVASYEQYF
TRBJ2-7,.,TRBV29-1,CSVALDIGGEQYF
TRBJ2-7,TRBD2,TRBV29-1,CSVRTSGRAYEQYF
TRBJ1-4,TRBD1,TRBV30,CAWSEGQANEKLFF
TRBJ2-5,.,TRBV3-1,CASSQDQTIQETQYF
TRBJ2-3,TRBD2,TRBV27,CASSELAVTDTQYF
TRBJ2-4,.,TRBV7-8,CASSPGGAFTEQYF
TRBJ1-4,TRBD1,TRBV30,CAWSRGRDEKLFF
TRBJ2-7,.,TRBV6-1,CASSEALRLGQQYF
TRBJ2-1,TRBD2,TRBV11-2,CASSSSGIYNEQFF
TRBJ2-3,.,TRBV6-2/TRBV6-3,CASSVRVELTDTQYF
TRBJ2-3,TRBD1,TRBV7-9,CASSTDRETTDTQYF
TRBJ2-1,.,TRBV20-1,CSARVESYNEQFF
TRBJ1-5,.,TRBV20-1,CSASPLVWRGNQPQHF
TRBJ2-1,.,TRBV20-1,CSATLSVRYYNEQFF
TRBJ2-3,TRBD1,TRBV24-1,CATSEAMRTGGPDTQYF
TRBJ1-2,.,TRBV5-1,CASSLEGKSYGYTF
TRBJ1-2,TRBD1,TRBV11-2,CATYPGAGQGAYGYTF
TRBJ1-4,.,TRBV13,CASSLALTEKLFF
TRBJ2-7,.,TRBV24-1,CATSDSDRPYEQYF
TRBJ1-2,.,TRBV2,CASTGDRRYGYTF
TRBJ1-5,.,TRBV6-6,CASSYRDGSNQPQHF